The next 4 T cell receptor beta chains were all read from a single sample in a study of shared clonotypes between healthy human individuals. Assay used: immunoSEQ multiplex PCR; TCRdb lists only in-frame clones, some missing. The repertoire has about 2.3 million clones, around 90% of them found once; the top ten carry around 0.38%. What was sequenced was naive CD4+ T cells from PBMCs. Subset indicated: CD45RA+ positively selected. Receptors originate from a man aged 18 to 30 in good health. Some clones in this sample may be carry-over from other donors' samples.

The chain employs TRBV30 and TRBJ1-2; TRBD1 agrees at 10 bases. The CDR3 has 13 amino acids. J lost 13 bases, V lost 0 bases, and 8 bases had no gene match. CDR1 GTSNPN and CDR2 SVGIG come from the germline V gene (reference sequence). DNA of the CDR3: TGTGCCTGGAGTGTCCAATCAGGGGACAGGGGCACCTTC. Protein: CAWSVQSGDRGTF.

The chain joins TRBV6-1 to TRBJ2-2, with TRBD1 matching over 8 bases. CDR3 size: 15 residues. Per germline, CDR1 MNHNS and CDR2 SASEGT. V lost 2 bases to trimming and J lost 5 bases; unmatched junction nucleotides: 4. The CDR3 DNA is TGTGCCAGCAGTGAACGACAGGGGTTGACCGGGGAGCTGTTTTTT. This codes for CASSERQGLTGELFF.

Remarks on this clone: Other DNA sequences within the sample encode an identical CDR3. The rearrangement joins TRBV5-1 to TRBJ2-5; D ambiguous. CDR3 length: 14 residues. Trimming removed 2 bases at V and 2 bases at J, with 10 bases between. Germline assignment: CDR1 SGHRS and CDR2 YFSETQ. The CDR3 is CASSFGQIQETQYF. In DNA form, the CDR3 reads TGCGCCAGCAGCTTCGGTCAGATACAAGAGACCCAGTACTTC.

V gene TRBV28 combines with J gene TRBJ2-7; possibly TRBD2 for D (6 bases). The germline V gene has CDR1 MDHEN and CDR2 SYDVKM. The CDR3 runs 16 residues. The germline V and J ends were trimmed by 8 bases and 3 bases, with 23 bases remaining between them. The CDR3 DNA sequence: TGTGCCAGCCTATCGGTCGCGGGGACTTCCTTCTACGAGCAGTACTTC. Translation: CASLSVAGTSFYEQYF.